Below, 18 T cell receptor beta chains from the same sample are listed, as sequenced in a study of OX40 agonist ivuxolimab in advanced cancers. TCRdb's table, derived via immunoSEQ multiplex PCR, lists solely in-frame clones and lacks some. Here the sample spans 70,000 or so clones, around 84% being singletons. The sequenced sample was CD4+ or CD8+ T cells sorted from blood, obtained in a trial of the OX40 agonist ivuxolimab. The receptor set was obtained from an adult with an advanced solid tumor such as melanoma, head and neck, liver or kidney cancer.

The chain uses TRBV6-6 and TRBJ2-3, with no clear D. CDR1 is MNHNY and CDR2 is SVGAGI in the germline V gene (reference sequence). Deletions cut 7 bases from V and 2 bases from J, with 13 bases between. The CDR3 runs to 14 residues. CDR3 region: CASTRSRATDTQYF. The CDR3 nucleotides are TGTGCCAGCACTAGAAGTAGGGCCACAGATACGCAGTATTTT.

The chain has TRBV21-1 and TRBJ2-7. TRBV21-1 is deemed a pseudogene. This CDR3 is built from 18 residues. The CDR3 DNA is TGTGCCAGCAGCAAATATCAAGAGGGGGGCACGATACTCTACGAGCAGTACTTC. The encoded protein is CASSKYQEGGTILYEQYF.

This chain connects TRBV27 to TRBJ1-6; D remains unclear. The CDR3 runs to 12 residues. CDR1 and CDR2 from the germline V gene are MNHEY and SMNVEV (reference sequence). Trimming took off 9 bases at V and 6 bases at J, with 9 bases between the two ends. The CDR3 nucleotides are TGTGCCAGAACCCCAGGTAATTCACCCCTCCACTTT. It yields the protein CARTPGNSPLHF.

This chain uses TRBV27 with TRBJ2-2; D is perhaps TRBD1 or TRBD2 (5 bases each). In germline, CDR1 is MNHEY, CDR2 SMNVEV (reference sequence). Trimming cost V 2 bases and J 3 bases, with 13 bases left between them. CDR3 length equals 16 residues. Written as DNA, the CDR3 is TGTGCCAGCAGTTTAGGGGGAGCCCCTTACACCGGGGAGCTGTTTTTT. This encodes CASSLGGAPYTGELFF.

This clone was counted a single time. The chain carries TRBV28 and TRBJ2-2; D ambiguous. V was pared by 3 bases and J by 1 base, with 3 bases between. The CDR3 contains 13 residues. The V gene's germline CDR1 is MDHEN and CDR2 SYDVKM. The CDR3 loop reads CASSLMNTGELFF. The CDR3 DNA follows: TGTGCCAGCAGTTTGATGAACACCGGGGAGCTGTTTTTT.

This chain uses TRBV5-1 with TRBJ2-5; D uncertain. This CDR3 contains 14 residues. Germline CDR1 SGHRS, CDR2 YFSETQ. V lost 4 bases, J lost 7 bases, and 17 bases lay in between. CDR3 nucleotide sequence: TGCGCCAGCAGCCCCTCTACCGGGTCGGCGACCCAGTACTTC. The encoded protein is CASSPSTGSATQYF. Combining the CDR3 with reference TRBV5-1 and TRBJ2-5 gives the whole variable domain KAGVTQTPRYLIKTRGQQVTLSCSPISGHRSVSWYQQTPGQGLQFLFEYFSETQRNKGNFPGRFSGRQFSNSRSEMNVSTLELGDSALYLCASSPSTGSATQYFGPGTRLLVL.

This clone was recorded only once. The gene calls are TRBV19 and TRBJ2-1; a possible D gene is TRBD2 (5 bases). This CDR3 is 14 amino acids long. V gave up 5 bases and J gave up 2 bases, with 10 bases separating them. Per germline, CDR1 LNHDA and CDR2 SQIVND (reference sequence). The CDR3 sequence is CASSGLAPYNEQFF. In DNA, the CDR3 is TGTGCCAGTAGTGGACTTGCCCCCTACAATGAGCAGTTCTTC. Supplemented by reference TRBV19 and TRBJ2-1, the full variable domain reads DGGITQSPKYLFRKEGQNVTLSCEQNLNHDAMYWYRQDPGQGLRLIYYSQIVNDFQKGDIAEGYSVSREKKESFPLTVTSAQKNPTAFYLCASSGLAPYNEQFFGPGTRLTVL.

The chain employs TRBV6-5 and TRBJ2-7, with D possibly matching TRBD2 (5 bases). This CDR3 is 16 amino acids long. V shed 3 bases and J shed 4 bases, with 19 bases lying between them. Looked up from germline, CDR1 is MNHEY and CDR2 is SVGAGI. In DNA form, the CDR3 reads TGTGCCAGCAGTTATCGAGCCACCGGGGATCCTTACGAGCAGTACTTC. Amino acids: CASSYRATGDPYEQYF.

DNA of the CDR3: TGTGCCAGCAGTTACTGGCAGGGGAGCTATGGCTACACCTTC. Residues: CASSYWQGSYGYTF. The chain links TRBV6-6 to TRBJ1-2, with a tentative D call TRBD1 (6 bases). The length of the CDR3 is 14 residues. The germline V gene has CDR1 MNHNY and CDR2 SVGAGI (reference sequence). V shed 1 base and J shed 4 bases, with 10 bases lying between them.

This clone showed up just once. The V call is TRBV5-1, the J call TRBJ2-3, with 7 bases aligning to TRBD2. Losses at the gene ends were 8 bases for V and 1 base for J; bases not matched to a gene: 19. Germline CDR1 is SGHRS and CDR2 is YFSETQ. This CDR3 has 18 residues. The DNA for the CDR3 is TGCGCCAGGGTAAACGGTCTAGCGGCAGCCATGGGCACAGATACGCAGTATTTT. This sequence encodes CARVNGLAAAMGTDTQYF.

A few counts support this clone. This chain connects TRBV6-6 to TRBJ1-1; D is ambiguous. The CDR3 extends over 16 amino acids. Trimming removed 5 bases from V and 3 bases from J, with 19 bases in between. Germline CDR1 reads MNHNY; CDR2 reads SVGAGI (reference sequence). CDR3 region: CASSPTFGSGDTEAFF. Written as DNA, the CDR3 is TGTGCCAGCAGTCCGACTTTCGGGTCCGGGGACACTGAAGCTTTCTTT.

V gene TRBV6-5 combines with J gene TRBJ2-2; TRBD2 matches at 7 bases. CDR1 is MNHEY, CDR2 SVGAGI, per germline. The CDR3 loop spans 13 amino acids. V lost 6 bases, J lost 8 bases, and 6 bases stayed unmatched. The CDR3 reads CASSWRGRGELFF. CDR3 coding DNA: TGTGCCAGCAGCTGGCGGGGGAGAGGGGAGCTGTTTTTT.

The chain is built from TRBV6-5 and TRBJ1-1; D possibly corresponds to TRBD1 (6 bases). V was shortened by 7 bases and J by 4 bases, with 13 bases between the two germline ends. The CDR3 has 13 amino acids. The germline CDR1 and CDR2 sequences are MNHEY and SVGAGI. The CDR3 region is CASINTGATEAFF. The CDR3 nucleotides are TGTGCCAGCATCAACACGGGGGCCACTGAAGCTTTCTTT.

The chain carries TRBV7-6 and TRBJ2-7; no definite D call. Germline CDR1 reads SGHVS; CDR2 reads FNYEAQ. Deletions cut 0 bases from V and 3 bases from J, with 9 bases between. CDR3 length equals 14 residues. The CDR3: CASSLAGVDYEQYF. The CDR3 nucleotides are TGTGCCAGCAGCTTAGCGGGCGTAGACTACGAGCAGTACTTC. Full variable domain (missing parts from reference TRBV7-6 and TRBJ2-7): GAGVSQSPRYKVTKRGQDVALRCDPISGHVSLYWYRQALGQGPEFLTYFNYEAQQDKSGLPNDRFSAERPEGSISTLTIQRTEQRDSAMYRCASSLAGVDYEQYFGPGTRLTVT.

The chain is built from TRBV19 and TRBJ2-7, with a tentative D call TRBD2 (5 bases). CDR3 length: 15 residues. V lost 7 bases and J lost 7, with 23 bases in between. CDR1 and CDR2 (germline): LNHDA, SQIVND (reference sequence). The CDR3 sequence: CASNNAGAPRAEQYF. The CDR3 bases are TGTGCCAGTAATAATGCGGGCGCGCCTCGAGCTGAGCAGTACTTC.

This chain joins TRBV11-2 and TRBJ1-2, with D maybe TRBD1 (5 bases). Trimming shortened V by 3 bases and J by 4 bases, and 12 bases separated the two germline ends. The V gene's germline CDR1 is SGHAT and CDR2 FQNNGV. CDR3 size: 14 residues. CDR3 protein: CASSLDIEAYGYTF. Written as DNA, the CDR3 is TGTGCCAGCAGCTTGGACATCGAAGCCTATGGCTACACCTTC.

The CDR3 coding sequence is TGTGCCAGCTCAGAAGGGACGGGAGCCTACGAGCAGTACTTC. Its translation: CASSEGTGAYEQYF. This chain connects TRBV18 to TRBJ2-7; D might be TRBD2 (6 bases). This CDR3 spans 14 amino acids. V shed 5 bases and J shed 2 bases, with 13 bases lying between them. Per the germline V gene, CDR1 is KGHSH and CDR2 is LQKENI.

CDR3 DNA: TGTGCCAGCAGGGGGGTGAATGGAAACACCATATATTTT. Translation: CASRGVNGNTIYF. The V call is TRBV2, the J call TRBJ1-3, with D perhaps matching TRBD1 (5 bases). Deletions cut 6 bases from V and 3 bases from J, with 9 bases between. This CDR3 is 13 amino acids long. Per germline, CDR1 SNHLY and CDR2 FYNNEI.